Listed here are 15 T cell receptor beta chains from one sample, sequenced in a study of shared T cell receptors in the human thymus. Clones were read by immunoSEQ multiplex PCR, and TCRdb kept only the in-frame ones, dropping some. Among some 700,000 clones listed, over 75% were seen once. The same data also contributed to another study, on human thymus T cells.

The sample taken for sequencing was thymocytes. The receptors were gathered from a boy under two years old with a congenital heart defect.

The CDR3 region has the DNA TGCGCCAGCAGCTCGGTTGGGGGCAACGGAATCTATGGCTACACCTTC. As protein: CASSSVGGNGIYGYTF. The rearrangement joins TRBV5-1 to TRBJ1-2; D may be TRBD1 (6 bases). Trimming took off 3 bases at V and 4 bases at J, with 19 bases between the two ends. Germline V gene lookup returns CDR1 SGHRS and CDR2 YFSETQ. There are 16 residues in the CDR3.

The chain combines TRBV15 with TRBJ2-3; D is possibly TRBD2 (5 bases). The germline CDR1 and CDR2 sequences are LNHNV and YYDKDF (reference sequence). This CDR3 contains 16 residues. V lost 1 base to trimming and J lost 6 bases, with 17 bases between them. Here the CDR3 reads CATSRGGKLRMDTQYF. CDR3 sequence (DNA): TGTGCCACCAGCAGAGGAGGGAAACTCCGTATGGATACGCAGTATTTT.

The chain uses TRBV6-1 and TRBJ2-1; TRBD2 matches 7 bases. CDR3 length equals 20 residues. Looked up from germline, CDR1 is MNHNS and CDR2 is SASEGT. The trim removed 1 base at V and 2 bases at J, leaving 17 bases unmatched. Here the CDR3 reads CASSEEGRVEGGSPYNEQFF. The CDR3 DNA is TGTGCCAGCAGTGAAGAGGGCAGGGTTGAGGGCGGGAGTCCCTACAATGAGCAGTTCTTC.

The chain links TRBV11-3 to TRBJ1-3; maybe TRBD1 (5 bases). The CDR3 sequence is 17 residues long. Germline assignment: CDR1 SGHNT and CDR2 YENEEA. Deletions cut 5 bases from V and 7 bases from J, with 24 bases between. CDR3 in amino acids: CASSPSVGQVVPNTIYF. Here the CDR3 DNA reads TGTGCCAGCAGCCCCTCAGTGGGGCAGGTAGTTCCCAACACCATATATTTT.

DNA of the CDR3: TGCGCCAGCAGCTGCGACACCCTAGGGGGAGTTGAGACCCAGTACTTC. Protein: CASSCDTLGGVETQYF. This chain uses TRBV5-1 with TRBJ2-5, with a weak D call TRBD1 (6 bases). The V end was cut by 3 bases, the J end by 5 bases, with 20 bases between. Germline CDR1 is SGHRS and CDR2 is YFSETQ. The CDR3 has 16 residues.

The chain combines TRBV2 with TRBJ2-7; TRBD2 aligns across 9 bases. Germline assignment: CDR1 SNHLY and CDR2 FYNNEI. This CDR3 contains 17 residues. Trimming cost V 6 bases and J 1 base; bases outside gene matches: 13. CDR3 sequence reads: CASRAEVSGSPSYEQYF. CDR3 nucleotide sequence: TGTGCCAGCAGGGCCGAAGTTAGCGGGAGCCCTTCCTACGAGCAGTACTTC. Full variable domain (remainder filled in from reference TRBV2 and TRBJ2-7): EPEVTQTPSHQVTQMGQEVILRCVPISNHLYFYWYRQILGQKVEFLVSFYNNEISEKSEIFDDQFSVERPDGSNFTLKIRSTKLEDSAMYFCASRAEVSGSPSYEQYFGPGTRLTVT.

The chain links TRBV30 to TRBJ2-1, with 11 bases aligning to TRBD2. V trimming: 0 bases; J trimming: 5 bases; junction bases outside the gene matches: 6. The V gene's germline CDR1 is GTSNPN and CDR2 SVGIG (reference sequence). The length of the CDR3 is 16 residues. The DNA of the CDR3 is TGTGCCTGGAGTGTACGGCCTAGCGGGAGGAACAATGAGCAGTTCTTC. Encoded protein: CAWSVRPSGRNNEQFF.

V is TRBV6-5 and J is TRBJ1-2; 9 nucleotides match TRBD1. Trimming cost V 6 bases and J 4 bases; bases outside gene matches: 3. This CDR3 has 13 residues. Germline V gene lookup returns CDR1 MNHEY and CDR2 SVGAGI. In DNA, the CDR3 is TGTGCCAGCAGACCGGACAGGGGCTATGGCTACACCTTC. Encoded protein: CASRPDRGYGYTF.

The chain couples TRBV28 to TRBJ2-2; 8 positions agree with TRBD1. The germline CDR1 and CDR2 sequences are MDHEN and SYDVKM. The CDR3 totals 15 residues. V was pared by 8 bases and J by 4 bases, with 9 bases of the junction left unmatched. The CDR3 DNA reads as TGTGCCAGCGGGGGCCGGGACAGGCGCACCGGGGAGCTGTTTTTT. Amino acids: CASGGRDRRTGELFF. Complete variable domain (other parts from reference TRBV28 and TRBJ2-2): DVKVTQSSRYLVKRTGEKVFLECVQDMDHENMFWYRQDPGLGLRLIYFSYDVKMKEKGDIPEGYSVSREKKERFSLILESASTNQTSMYLCASGGRDRRTGELFFGEGSRLTVL.

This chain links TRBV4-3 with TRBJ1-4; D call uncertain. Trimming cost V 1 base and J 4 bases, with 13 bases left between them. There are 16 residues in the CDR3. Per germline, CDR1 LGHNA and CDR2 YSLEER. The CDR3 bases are TGCGCCAGCAGCCAAGCGGGGAGAGCCGGTAATGAAAAACTGTTTTTT. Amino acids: CASSQAGRAGNEKLFF.

CDR3 sequence (DNA): TGTGCCAGTACCTCCCCTAGGACAGGAAAAAGCAATCAGCCCCAGCATTTT. Translated, it gives CASTSPRTGKSNQPQHF. The chain couples TRBV19 to TRBJ1-5; TRBD1 aligns across 7 bases. The germline V gene has CDR1 LNHDA and CDR2 SQIVND (reference sequence). The CDR3 has 17 residues. The ends lost 7 bases at V and 1 base at J; junction bases unmatched: 13.

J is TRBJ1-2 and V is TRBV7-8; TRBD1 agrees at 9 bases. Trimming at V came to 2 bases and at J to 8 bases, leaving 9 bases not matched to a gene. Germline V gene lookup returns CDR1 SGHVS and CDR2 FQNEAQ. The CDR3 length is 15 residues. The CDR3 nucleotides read TGTGCCAGCAGCTTAATTGGACAGGGGAAGGACGGCTACACCTTC. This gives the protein CASSLIGQGKDGYTF. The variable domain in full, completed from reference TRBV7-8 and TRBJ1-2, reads GAGVSQSPRYKVAKRGQDVALRCDPISGHVSLFWYQQALGQGPEFLTYFQNEAQLDKSGLPSDRFFAERPEGSVSTLKIQRTQQEDSAVYLCASSLIGQGKDGYTFGSGTRLTVV.

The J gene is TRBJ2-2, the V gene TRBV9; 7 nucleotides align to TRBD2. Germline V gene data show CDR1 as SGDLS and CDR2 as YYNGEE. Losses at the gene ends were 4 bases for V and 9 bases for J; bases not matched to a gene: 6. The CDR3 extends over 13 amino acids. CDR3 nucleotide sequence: TGTGCCAGCAGCCGGGGCGGGAGTAGGGAGCTGTTTTTT. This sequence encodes CASSRGGSRELFF.

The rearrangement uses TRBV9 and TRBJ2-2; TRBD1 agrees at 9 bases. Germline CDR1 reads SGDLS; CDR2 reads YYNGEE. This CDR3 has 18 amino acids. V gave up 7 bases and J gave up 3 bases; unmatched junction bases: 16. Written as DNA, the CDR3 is TGTGCCAGCCGGCCGGGACAGGGAATAGGCGACGACACCGGGGAGCTGTTTTTT. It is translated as CASRPGQGIGDDTGELFF.

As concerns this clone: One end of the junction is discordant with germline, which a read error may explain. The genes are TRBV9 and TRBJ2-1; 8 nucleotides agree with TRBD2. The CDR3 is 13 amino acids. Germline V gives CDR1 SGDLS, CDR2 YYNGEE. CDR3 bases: TGTGCCAGCAGCCCCCCTCTAAGCGGGAGACTCGTCTTC. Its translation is CASSPPLSGRLVF.